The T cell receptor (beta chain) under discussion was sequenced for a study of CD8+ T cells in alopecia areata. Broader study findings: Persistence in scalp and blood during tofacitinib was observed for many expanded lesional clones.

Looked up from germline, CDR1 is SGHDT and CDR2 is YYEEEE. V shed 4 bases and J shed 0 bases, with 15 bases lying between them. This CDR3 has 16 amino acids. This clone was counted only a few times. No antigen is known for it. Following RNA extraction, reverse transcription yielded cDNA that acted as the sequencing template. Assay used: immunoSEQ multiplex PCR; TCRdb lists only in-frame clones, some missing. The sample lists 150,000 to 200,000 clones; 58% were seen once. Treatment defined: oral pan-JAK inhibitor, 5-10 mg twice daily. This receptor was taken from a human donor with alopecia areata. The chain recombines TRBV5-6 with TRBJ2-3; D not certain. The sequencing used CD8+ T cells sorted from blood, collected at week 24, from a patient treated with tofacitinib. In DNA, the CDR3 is TGTGCCAGCAGCCGCCCATCAGGACCAAGCACAGATACGCAGTATTTT. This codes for CASSRPSGPSTDTQYF.